These 32 T cell receptor beta chains were sequenced from one sample in a study of graft-versus-host responses after intestinal transplantation. No antigens are known for them. Assay used: immunoSEQ multiplex PCR; TCRdb lists only in-frame clones, some missing. The repertoire has 90,000 to 150,000 clones, approximately 95% of them found once; the top ten carry 3% to 4%. The material sequenced was unstimulated CD8+ T cells sorted from spleen or lymph node cells, taken before intestinal transplant. The source of these receptors is a human donor who received an intestinal transplant.

The CDR3 is CSVVRLAGVRKETQYF. The CDR3, as DNA: TGCAGCGTTGTCCGACTAGCGGGAGTCAGGAAAGAGACCCAGTACTTC. The V gene is TRBV29-1, the J gene TRBJ2-5; 12 bases are shared with TRBD2. The germline V gene encodes CDR1 SQVTM and CDR2 ANQGSEA. Losses at the gene ends were 4 bases for V and 3 bases for J; bases not matched to a gene: 9. The CDR3 extends over 16 amino acids.

V gene TRBV29-1 combines with J gene TRBJ2-3; D remains unclear. The germline CDR1 and CDR2 sequences are SQVTM and ANQGSEA. V dropped 7 bases and J dropped 2 bases, with 4 bases sitting between them. There are 10 residues in the CDR3. CDR3: CSGFTDTQYF. CDR3 DNA sequence: TGCAGCGGATTCACAGATACGCAGTATTTT.

The chain recombines TRBV30 with TRBJ2-1; 14 positions agree with TRBD2. The CDR3 contains 21 residues. Germline assignment: CDR1 GTSNPN and CDR2 SVGIG (reference sequence). With 4 bases clipped from V and 5 bases from J, the junction kept 22 bases outside the gene matches. The chain's CDR3 is CAWKVRWAGTSGSGTDNEQFF. In nucleotides, the CDR3 is TGTGCCTGGAAAGTCCGCTGGGCGGGGACTAGCGGGAGTGGGACGGACAATGAGCAGTTCTTC.

For this clone: Other DNA sequences from this sample encode an identical CDR3 as well. The genes are TRBV19 and TRBJ2-3; a weak D match, TRBD2 (5 bases). Trimming took off 3 bases at V and 1 base at J, with 11 bases between the two ends. Per germline, CDR1 LNHDA and CDR2 SQIVND (reference sequence). The CDR3 spans 15 residues. The CDR3 region is CASSIKAEGTDTQYF. The CDR3 DNA sequence: TGTGCCAGTAGTATCAAGGCGGAGGGCACAGATACGCAGTATTTT. Using reference TRBV19 and TRBJ2-3 for the parts outside the CDR3, the full variable domain is DGGITQSPKYLFRKEGQNVTLSCEQNLNHDAMYWYRQDPGQGLRLIYYSQIVNDFQKGDIAEGYSVSREKKESFPLTVTSAQKNPTAFYLCASSIKAEGTDTQYFGPGTRLTVL.

Concerning this clone itself: Compared with germline, one end of the junction differs, possibly owing to a read error. The rearrangement uses TRBV28 and TRBJ1-2, with D tentatively TRBD1 (6 bases). From germline, CDR1 is MDHEN and CDR2 SYDVKM. CDR3 length: 13 amino acids. The CDR3 loop reads CASSLSQRGGYTF. Here the CDR3 DNA reads TGTGCCAGCAGCTTATCCCAGAGGGGGGGCTACACCTTC.

This rearrangement joins TRBV7-3 to TRBJ2-1; 7 positions agree with TRBD1. With 5 bases clipped from V and 8 bases from J, the junction kept 6 bases outside the gene matches. Germline CDR1 reads SGHTA; CDR2 reads FQGTGA. This CDR3 is built from 13 residues. The CDR3 nucleotides read TGTGCCAGCAGCGTCGAGGGGGCGGATGAGCAGTTCTTC. This gives the protein CASSVEGADEQFF.

The genes are TRBV15 and TRBJ1-5; no clear D gene. Germline V gives CDR1 LNHNV, CDR2 YYDKDF (reference sequence). The CDR3 covers 14 residues. V lost 3 bases and J lost 0, with 6 bases in between. Here the CDR3 reads CATSRQNSNQPQHF. CDR3 sequence (DNA): TGTGCCACCAGCAGGCAAAATAGCAATCAGCCCCAGCATTTT.

This chain links TRBV7-6 with TRBJ2-1, with 13 bases lining up with TRBD2. The J segment lost 0 bases and the V segment lost 0 bases, leaving 8 bases of the junction unmatched. The CDR3 contains 20 residues. Germline V gene data show CDR1 as SGHVS and CDR2 as FNYEAQ. CDR3 sequence reads: CASSLAGTSGTHSSYNEQFF. The CDR3 bases are TGTGCCAGCAGCTTAGCGGGGACTAGCGGGACCCATTCCTCCTACAATGAGCAGTTCTTC.

The chain joins TRBV27 to TRBJ2-7, with TRBD2 identical over 7 bases. Germline assignment: CDR1 MNHEY and CDR2 SMNVEV (reference sequence). The CDR3 is 14 amino acids. V lost 2 bases and J lost 2; bases outside the gene matches: 3. Here the CDR3 DNA reads TGTGCCAGCAGTTTAGCACTAGCGACCTACGAGCAGTACTTC. Translating gives CASSLALATYEQYF.

V and J are TRBV27 and TRBJ1-1, with 8 bases identical to TRBD1. V was clipped by 6 bases and J by 1 base; unmatched bases: 4. Germline lookup yields CDR1 MNHEY and CDR2 SMNVEV (reference sequence). The CDR3 is 14 residues long. CDR3 DNA: TGTGCCAGCAGACCAACAGGGGGGAACACTGAAGCTTTCTTT. It codes for CASRPTGGNTEAFF.

Regarding this clone: The same CDR3 arises from other DNA sequences in this sample as well. This chain connects TRBV7-9 to TRBJ2-1; D remains ambiguous. The germline V and J ends were trimmed by 1 base and 4 bases, with 2 bases remaining between them. From germline, CDR1 is SEHNR and CDR2 FQNEAQ (reference sequence). The CDR3 has 12 amino acids. The CDR3 DNA sequence: TGTGCCAGCAGCTTAGGATACAATGAGCAGTTCTTC. Translating gives CASSLGYNEQFF.

The chain employs TRBV15 and TRBJ2-2, with 8 bases lining up with TRBD1. Germline V lookup: CDR1 LNHNV, CDR2 YYDKDF (reference sequence). CDR3 length: 15 amino acids. V shed 1 base, J shed 7 bases, and the junction held 5 bases outside the gene matches. The CDR3 DNA sequence: TGTGCCACCAGCAGAGGCCAGGGGGCCGTCGGGGAGCTGTTTTTT. As protein: CATSRGQGAVGELFF.

This rearrangement joins TRBV18 to TRBJ2-1, with 7 bases matching TRBD2. V lost 6 bases and J lost 0; bases outside the gene matches: 5. The CDR3 extends over 15 amino acids. The V gene's germline CDR1 is KGHSH and CDR2 LQKENI. The CDR3 region has the DNA TGTGCCAGCTCCCCTAGCGGAGACTCCTACAATGAGCAGTTCTTC. It encodes CASSPSGDSYNEQFF.

The chain recombines TRBV6-5 with TRBJ1-3; D not certain. Germline V gene lookup returns CDR1 MNHEY and CDR2 SVGAGI. Trimming stripped 7 bases from V and 0 bases from J, with 13 bases between. This CDR3 contains 15 residues. CDR3 DNA sequence: TGTGCCAGCACGAACACAGTCCTCTCTGGAAACACCATATATTTT. Residues: CASTNTVLSGNTIYF.

V is TRBV4-1 and J is TRBJ1-5, with a tentative D call TRBD1 (6 bases). Trimming shortened V by 4 bases and J by 0 bases, and 10 bases separated the two germline ends. The CDR3 is made up of 15 amino acids. CDR1 and CDR2 (germline): MGHRA, YSYEKL. The CDR3: CASSPRTASNQPQHF. For the CDR3, the DNA is TGCGCCAGCAGCCCCCGGACAGCTAGCAATCAGCCCCAGCATTTT.

V usage is TRBV9 and J usage is TRBJ1-5; D is possibly TRBD1 (6 bases). V lost 4 bases and J lost 0, with 11 bases in between. The CDR3 length is 15 residues. Germline values: CDR1 SGDLS, CDR2 YYNGEE. DNA for the CDR3: TGTGCCAGCAGCCCGGGGACACCTAGCAATCAGCCCCAGCATTTT. This sequence encodes CASSPGTPSNQPQHF.

V is TRBV7-9 and J is TRBJ2-7; perhaps D is TRBD1 or TRBD2 (5 bases each). The CDR3 covers 12 residues. Trimming cost V 5 bases and J 9 bases, with 14 bases left between them. CDR1 and CDR2 (germline): SEHNR, FQNEAQ (reference sequence). CDR3 region: CASSQGGRPQYF. Written as DNA, the CDR3 is TGTGCCAGCAGCCAGGGTGGGAGACCGCAGTACTTC. Full variable domain (outside the CDR3, taken from reference TRBV7-9 and TRBJ2-7): DTGVSQNPRHKITKRGQNVTFRCDPISEHNRLYWYRQTLGQGPEFLTYFQNEAQLEKSRLLSDRFSAERPKGSFSTLEIQRTEQGDSAMYLCASSQGGRPQYFGPGTRLTVT.

As regards this clone: At one boundary the junction diverges from the germline segment, which might be a read error. V usage is TRBV6-1 and J usage is TRBJ1-5; weak D call: TRBD1 (6 bases). The CDR3 consists of 14 residues. Germline-derived CDR1 and CDR2 are MNHNS and SASEGT. The CDR3 sequence: CASREGGWNQPQHF. The DNA of the CDR3 is TGTGCCAGCAGGGAAGGGGGTTGGAATCAGCCCCAGCATTTT.

V gene TRBV28 combines with J gene TRBJ2-1; the match to TRBD2 covers 10 bases. The CDR3 is 15 residues long. Germline V gene lookup returns CDR1 MDHEN and CDR2 SYDVKM. With 3 bases clipped from V and 8 bases from J, the junction kept 7 bases outside the gene matches. CDR3 region: CASSFLAGAIHEQFF. In DNA, the CDR3 is TGTGCCAGCAGTTTCCTAGCGGGAGCTATACATGAGCAGTTCTTC.

The CDR3 sequence is CASSSGALSQETQYF. The CDR3 coding sequence is TGTGCCAGCAGCTCCGGGGCCTTGTCGCAAGAGACCCAGTACTTC. The J gene is TRBJ2-5, the V gene TRBV7-8; D tentatively fits TRBD1 or TRBD2 (5 bases each). The V end lost 4 bases, the J end lost 2 bases, and 14 bases lay between the germline ends. In germline, CDR1 is SGHVS, CDR2 FQNEAQ. The CDR3 runs 15 residues.

The chain has TRBV4-1 and TRBJ1-1; D ambiguous. V shed 4 bases and J shed 0 bases, with 15 bases lying between them. The CDR3 is made up of 16 amino acids. CDR1 and CDR2 (germline): MGHRA, YSYEKL. The CDR3 DNA is TGCGCCAGCAGCCTAAATTGGGCCACTATGAACACTGAAGCTTTCTTT. This codes for CASSLNWATMNTEAFF.

The gene calls are TRBV11-2 and TRBJ2-2, with D perhaps matching TRBD1 (5 bases). The germline V gene has CDR1 SGHAT and CDR2 FQNNGV. V was cut by 4 bases and J by 2 bases, with 14 bases left in between. The CDR3 has 16 residues. The CDR3 DNA reads TGTGCCAGCAGCTCCCGACCCAGGGTAAACACCGGGGAGCTGTTTTTT. Its protein product is CASSSRPRVNTGELFF.

The chain recombines TRBV6-1 with TRBJ2-3, with D maybe TRBD1 (5 bases). The CDR3 covers 17 residues. CDR1 MNHNS and CDR2 SASEGT come from the germline V gene. V lost 2 bases and J lost 3, with 18 bases in between. The CDR3 DNA reads TGTGCCAGCAGTGAAAGGAGCAGGGCTGGGTATACAGATACGCAGTATTTT. Translation: CASSERSRAGYTDTQYF.

This clone has only one observation. The CDR3 DNA reads TGTGCCAGCAGCCAAGAAGGAGGGCAGATTAACTATGGCTACACCTTC. This sequence encodes CASSQEGGQINYGYTF. The V call is TRBV4-2, the J call TRBJ1-2; no reliable D call. The CDR3 totals 16 residues. Germline CDR1 and CDR2: LGHNA and YNFKEQ. Trimming removed 0 bases from V and 1 base from J, with 12 bases in between.

This clone has only one observation. V gene TRBV27 combines with J gene TRBJ2-5; 9 bases align to TRBD2. This CDR3 spans 14 amino acids. V gave up 5 bases and J gave up 4 bases; unmatched junction bases: 5. Germline assignment: CDR1 MNHEY and CDR2 SMNVEV (reference sequence). CDR3 nucleotide sequence: TGTGCCAGCAGTAAAATGACTAGCGGAGAGACCCAGTACTTC. Translating it yields CASSKMTSGETQYF.

This clone was seen once. The chain joins TRBV13 to TRBJ2-2; no firm D call. The V gene's germline CDR1 is PRHDT and CDR2 FYEKMQ (reference sequence). The CDR3 totals 12 residues. V lost 5 bases to trimming and J lost 5 bases, with 6 bases between them. The CDR3 sequence: CASSLRTGELFF. The CDR3 bases are TGTGCCAGCAGCCTCAGGACCGGGGAGCTGTTTTTT.

The gene calls are TRBV30 and TRBJ2-7; a weak D match, TRBD2 (6 bases). V lost 6 bases to trimming and J lost 2 bases, with 14 bases between them. CDR1 is GTSNPN and CDR2 is SVGIG in the germline V gene (reference sequence). The CDR3 covers 13 residues. The CDR3 nucleotides are TGTGCCTGTGAACGGGGAGGTCCCTACGAGCAGTACTTC. This gives the protein CACERGGPYEQYF.

The CDR3: CAWSGTGEVSEAFF. Written as DNA, the CDR3 is TGTGCCTGGAGCGGAACAGGGGAGGTGTCTGAAGCTTTCTTT. This rearrangement joins TRBV30 to TRBJ1-1; TRBD1 matches at 7 bases. CDR1 is GTSNPN, CDR2 SVGIG, per germline (reference sequence). The CDR3 runs to 14 residues. The V gene end was trimmed by 3 bases and the J gene end by 6 bases; junction bases not matched to a gene: 10.

The chain recombines TRBV14 with TRBJ2-7; 10 bases fit TRBD1. This CDR3 spans 15 amino acids. Per germline, CDR1 SGHDN and CDR2 FVKESK. V lost 4 bases, J lost 3 bases, and 6 bases stayed unmatched. Here the CDR3 DNA reads TGTGCCAGCAGCCGGAGGACAGGGGGTCTCTACGAGCAGTACTTC. This translates into CASSRRTGGLYEQYF.

The chain uses TRBV28 and TRBJ1-2; 10 bases agree with TRBD1. Germline V CDR1 and CDR2: MDHEN, SYDVKM. With 4 bases clipped from V and 6 bases from J, the junction kept 11 bases outside the gene matches. The CDR3 covers 16 residues. The CDR3 reads CASSSQSGTGVDGYTF. CDR3 bases: TGTGCCAGCAGTTCACAATCCGGGACAGGGGTGGATGGCTACACCTTC.

This chain uses TRBV9 with TRBJ2-7; 9 bases fit TRBD1. Trimming at V came to 0 bases and at J to 3 bases, leaving 7 bases not matched to a gene. The CDR3 length is 16 residues. The germline gives CDR1 SGDLS, CDR2 YYNGEE. This CDR3 reads CASSVDPGQGDYEQYF. The CDR3 DNA follows: TGTGCCAGCAGCGTAGACCCGGGACAGGGTGACTACGAGCAGTACTTC.

The rearrangement joins TRBV5-4 to TRBJ1-1, with D unclear. The germline gives CDR1 SGHNT, CDR2 YYREEE (reference sequence). V lost 4 bases, J lost 1 base, and 11 bases lay in between. This CDR3 region has 14 residues. CDR3 sequence reads: CASSIRTENTEAFF. The CDR3 DNA sequence: TGTGCCAGCAGCATACGGACCGAGAACACTGAAGCTTTCTTT.